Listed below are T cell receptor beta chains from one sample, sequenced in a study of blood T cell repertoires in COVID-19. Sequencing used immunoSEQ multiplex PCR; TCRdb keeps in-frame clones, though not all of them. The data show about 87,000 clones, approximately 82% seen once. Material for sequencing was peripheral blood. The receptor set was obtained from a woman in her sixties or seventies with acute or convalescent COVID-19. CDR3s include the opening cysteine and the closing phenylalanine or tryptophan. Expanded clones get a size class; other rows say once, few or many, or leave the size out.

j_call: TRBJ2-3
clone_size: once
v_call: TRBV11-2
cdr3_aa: CASSLWGSSVEADTQYF

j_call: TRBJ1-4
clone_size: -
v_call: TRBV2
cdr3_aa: CASSGGGYNEKLFF

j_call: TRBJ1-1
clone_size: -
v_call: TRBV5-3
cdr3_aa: CARGQGSDWDTEAFF

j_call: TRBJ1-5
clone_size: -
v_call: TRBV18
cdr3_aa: CASSTGTGTQPQHF

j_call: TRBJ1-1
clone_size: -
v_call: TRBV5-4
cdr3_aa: CASSLEGWTEAFF

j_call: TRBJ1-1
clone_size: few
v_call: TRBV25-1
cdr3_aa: CASSRSGMNTEAFF

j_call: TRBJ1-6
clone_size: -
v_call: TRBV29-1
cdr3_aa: CSVRQETYNSPLHF

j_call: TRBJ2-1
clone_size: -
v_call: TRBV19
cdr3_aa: CASSRGASYNEQFF

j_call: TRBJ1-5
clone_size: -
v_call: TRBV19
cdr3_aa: CASSISGQGGQPQHF

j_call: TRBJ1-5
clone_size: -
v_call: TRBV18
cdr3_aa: CASSPQGDQPQHF

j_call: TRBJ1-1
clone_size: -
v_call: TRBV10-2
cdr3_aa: CASSETGPDTEAFF

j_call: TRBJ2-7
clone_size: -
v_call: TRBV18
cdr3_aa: CASSPGTGRVDEQYF

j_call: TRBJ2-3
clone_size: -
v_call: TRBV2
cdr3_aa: CASSTSGTGADTQYF

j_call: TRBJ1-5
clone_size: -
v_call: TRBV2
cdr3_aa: CASSAGNSNQPQHF

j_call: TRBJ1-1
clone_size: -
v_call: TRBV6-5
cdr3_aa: CASGRDIAEEAFF

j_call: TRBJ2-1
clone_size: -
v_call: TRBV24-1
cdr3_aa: CATSDAALGRTNEQFF

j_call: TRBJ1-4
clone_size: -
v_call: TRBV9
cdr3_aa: CASSVEDGTGDEKLFF

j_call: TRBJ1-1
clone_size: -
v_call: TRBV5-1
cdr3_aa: CASSWGTGGRNTEAFF

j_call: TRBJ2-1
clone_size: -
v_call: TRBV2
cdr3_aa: CASSVGTSGGYEQFF

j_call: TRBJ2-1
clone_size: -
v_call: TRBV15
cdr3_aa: CATSRDYASGGVYNEQFF

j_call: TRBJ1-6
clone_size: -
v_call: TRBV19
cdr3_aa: CASSMIGGPLLHF

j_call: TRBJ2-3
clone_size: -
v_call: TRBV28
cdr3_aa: CASSLLSGGASDTQYF

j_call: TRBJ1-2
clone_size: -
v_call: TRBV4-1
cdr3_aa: CASSQDFAGTGLDGYTF

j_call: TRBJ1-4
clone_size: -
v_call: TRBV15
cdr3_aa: CATSTGTEEKLFF

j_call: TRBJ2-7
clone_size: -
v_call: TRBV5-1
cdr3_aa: CASSPLPGGNNEQYF

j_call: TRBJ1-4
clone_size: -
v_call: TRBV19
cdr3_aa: CASMEGSTNEKLFF

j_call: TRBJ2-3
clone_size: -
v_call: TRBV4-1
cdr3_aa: CASSPPGASGGNTQYF

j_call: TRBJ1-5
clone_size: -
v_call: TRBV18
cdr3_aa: CASSPTGVRNQPQHF

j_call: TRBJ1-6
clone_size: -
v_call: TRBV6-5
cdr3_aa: CASIIGSSYNSPLHF

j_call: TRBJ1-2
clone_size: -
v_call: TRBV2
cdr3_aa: CASARYGYTF

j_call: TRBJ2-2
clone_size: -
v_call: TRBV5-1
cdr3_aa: CASRNDRGATGELFF

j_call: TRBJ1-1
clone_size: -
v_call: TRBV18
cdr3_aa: CASSPKTGSRDTEAFF

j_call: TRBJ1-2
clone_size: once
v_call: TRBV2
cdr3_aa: CASKNRGYGYTF

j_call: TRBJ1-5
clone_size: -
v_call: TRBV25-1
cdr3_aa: CASSEGQGAPGRNQPQHF

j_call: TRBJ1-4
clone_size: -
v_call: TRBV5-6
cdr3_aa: CASSLQRGGDEKLFF

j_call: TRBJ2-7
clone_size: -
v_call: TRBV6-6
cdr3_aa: CASSTLLAGGLKQYF

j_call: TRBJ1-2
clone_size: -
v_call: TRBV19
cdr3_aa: CASSTAWTGNNHGYTF

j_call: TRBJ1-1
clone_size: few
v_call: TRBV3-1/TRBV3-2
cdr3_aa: CASSQGPGNTEAFF

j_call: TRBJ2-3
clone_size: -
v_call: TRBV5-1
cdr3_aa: CASSQGTADTDTQYF

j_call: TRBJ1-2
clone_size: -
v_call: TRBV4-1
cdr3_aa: CASSQKGTQFYGYTF

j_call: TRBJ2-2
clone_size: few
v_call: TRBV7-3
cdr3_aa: CASSYQGTTGELFF

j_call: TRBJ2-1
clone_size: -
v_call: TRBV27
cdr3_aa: CASSLSGGSYNEQFF